The 30 T cell receptor beta chains presented below share a single source sample, sequenced in a study. TCRdb analysed the RT-PCR reads with MiXCR anew, one entry per CDR3 protein. The sample shows about 700,000 distinct CDR3 sequences, approximately 15% of them seen only once. Sequencing was carried out using memory CD4+ T cells from blood. Receptors were obtained from a female donor in good health, serving as a healthy control.

There are a few counts of this clonotype. V and J are TRBV24-1 and TRBJ2-3; D is undetermined. Germline loops: CDR1 KGHDR, CDR2 SFDVKD. Trimming pared 2 bases from V and 4 bases from J, leaving 12 bases between. The CDR3 consists of 15 residues. The DNA for the CDR3 is TGTGCCACCAGTGATTCACTCAGTATCGCAGATACGCAGTATTTT. Residues: CATSDSLSIADTQYF.

In its sample, this clonotype was seen many times. This chain joins TRBV6-5 and TRBJ1-4; the D gene is possibly TRBD1 (6 bases). V shed 2 bases and J shed 0 bases, with 10 bases lying between them. This CDR3 has 16 residues. Germline V gene data show CDR1 as MNHEY and CDR2 as SVGAGI. The CDR3 coding sequence is TGTGCCAGCAGTTACGAGGGGGTCGCAACTAATGAAAAACTGTTTTTT. Encoded protein: CASSYEGVATNEKLFF.

The chain recombines TRBV2 with TRBJ1-1; 8 bases align to TRBD1. V shed 11 bases, J shed 1 base, and the junction held 12 bases outside the gene matches. Looked up from germline, CDR1 is SNHLY and CDR2 is FYNNEI. The CDR3 sequence is 15 residues long. CDR3 in amino acids: CAGGKGQASNTEAFF. The CDR3 nucleotides read TGTGCCGGGGGGAAGGGACAGGCCTCGAACACTGAAGCTTTCTTT.

In its sample, this clonotype was seen many times. J is TRBJ2-1 and V is TRBV4-2; 8 bases match TRBD2. Germline V lookup: CDR1 LGHNA, CDR2 YNFKEQ. CDR3 length: 17 amino acids. J gave up 15 bases and V 0 bases, and 19 bases lay outside the gene matches. The chain's CDR3 is CASSQDRKRGIAGSTFF. The CDR3 DNA follows: TGTGCCAGCAGCCAAGATAGGAAACGGGGGATAGCGGGAAGTACGTTCTTC.

This clonotype was detected only a few times. The chain carries TRBV7-2 and TRBJ2-7; TRBD1 agrees at 10 bases. From germline, CDR1 is SGHTA and CDR2 FQGNSA. This CDR3 comprises 15 residues. Unmatched junction bases numbered 14, after V lost 8 bases and J lost 7 bases. The CDR3: CASAATGGALWEQYF. As DNA, the CDR3 is TGTGCCAGCGCCGCGACAGGGGGCGCGTTATGGGAGCAGTACTTC.

The chain is built from TRBV7-3 and TRBJ1-5, with no clear D. Germline CDR1 SGHTA, CDR2 FQGTGA. Trimming stripped 4 bases from V and 9 bases from J, with 13 bases between. The CDR3 has 13 residues. The CDR3 DNA follows: TGTGCCAGCAGCTCCGCCCCGGACCTGCCCCAGCATTTT. Encoded protein: CASSSAPDLPQHF.

This clonotype has only a few counts. The CDR3 is CASSTRLATGTDTQYF. CDR3 nucleotides: TGTGCCAGCAGCACCCGACTAGCCACCGGCACAGATACGCAGTATTTT. The chain couples TRBV11-2 to TRBJ2-3; 7 positions match TRBD2. Germline loops: CDR1 SGHAT, CDR2 FQNNGV. Losses at the gene ends were 5 bases for V and 1 base for J; bases not matched to a gene: 9. The CDR3 has 16 residues.

This clonotype was recorded many times. The chain links TRBV12-3 or TRBV12-4 to TRBJ2-5; D is possibly TRBD1 or TRBD2 (5 bases each). This CDR3 is 14 amino acids long. Trimming cost V 8 bases and J 2 bases, with 15 bases left between them. The CDR3 sequence: CASADRGVQETQYF. CDR3 DNA sequence: TGTGCCAGCGCGGATAGGGGAGTTCAAGAGACCCAGTACTTC.

This clonotype was detected a few times. The V and J genes are TRBV7-3 and TRBJ1-2; a weak D match, TRBD1 (5 bases). The germline CDR1 and CDR2 sequences are SGHTA and FQGTGA. V gave up 0 bases and J gave up 3 bases, with 11 bases separating them. The CDR3 totals 15 residues. The CDR3 reads CASSLTGGEDYGYTF. Written as DNA, the CDR3 is TGTGCCAGCAGCTTAACCGGGGGAGAGGACTATGGCTACACCTTC. Together with reference TRBV7-3 and TRBJ1-2, the CDR3 gives the full variable domain: GAGVSQTPSNKVTEKGKYVELRCDPISGHTALYWYRQSLGQGPEFLIYFQGTGAADDSGLPNDRFFAVRPEGSVSTLKIQRTERGDSAVYLCASSLTGGEDYGYTFGSGTRLTVV.

This chain links TRBV15 with TRBJ1-1; D remains ambiguous. With 3 bases removed from V and 1 base from J, the gap between germline ends came to 6 bases. The CDR3 is 13 residues long. The V gene's germline CDR1 is LNHNV and CDR2 YYDKDF (reference sequence). CDR3 loop: CATSSPANTEAFF. The CDR3 DNA follows: TGTGCCACCAGCAGCCCGGCGAACACTGAAGCTTTCTTT. Full variable domain (rest looked up from reference TRBV15 and TRBJ1-1): DAMVIQNPRYQVTQFGKPVTLSCSQTLNHNVMYWYQQKSSQAPKLLFHYYDKDFNNEADTPDNFQSRRPNTSFCFLDIRSPGLGDTAMYLCATSSPANTEAFFGQGTRLTVV.

This clonotype was recorded a few times. The chain links TRBV20-1 to TRBJ2-7, with 10 nucleotides matching TRBD2. CDR1 DFQATT and CDR2 SNEGSKA come from the germline V gene (reference sequence). J was trimmed by 2 bases and V by 1 base; bases with no gene match: 2. This CDR3 is 14 amino acids long. The CDR3 is CSARAGTSAYEQYF. DNA for the CDR3: TGCAGTGCTAGAGCCGGGACTAGCGCCTACGAGCAGTACTTC.

The genes are TRBV7-9 and TRBJ2-7; no clear D gene. CDR3 length: 12 amino acids. V was pared by 1 base and J by 8 bases, with 9 bases between. Germline assignment: CDR1 SEHNR and CDR2 FQNEAQ (reference sequence). This chain's CDR3 is CASSLVGLQQYF. CDR3 DNA: TGTGCCAGCAGCTTAGTAGGCCTCCAGCAGTACTTC.

V and J are TRBV20-1 and TRBJ2-1; the match to TRBD2 covers 11 bases. The CDR3 has 14 amino acids. Germline trimming cut 6 bases from V and 2 bases from J; bases unmatched to any gene: 3. The germline CDR1 and CDR2 sequences are DFQATT and SNEGSKA (reference sequence). Here the CDR3 DNA reads TGCAGTGCCACGGGACTAGCGGCCTACAATGAGCAGTTCTTC. Translation: CSATGLAAYNEQFF.

This clonotype showed up just a few times. This sequence joins TRBV20-1 and TRBJ1-5; TRBD1 might be the D (5 bases). V was cut by 2 bases and J by 0 bases, with 17 bases left in between. The CDR3 is 17 residues long. Germline loops: CDR1 DFQATT, CDR2 SNEGSKA (reference sequence). CDR3 nucleotides: TGCAGTGCTAGAAAACGTTCGGGGGATTATAGCAATCAGCCCCAGCATTTT. The encoded protein is CSARKRSGDYSNQPQHF.

This clonotype was counted many times. The V call is TRBV10-3, the J call TRBJ1-1; no reliable D call. Germline V gene data show CDR1 as ENHRY and CDR2 as SYGVKD. The CDR3 contains 12 residues. V gave up 0 bases and J gave up 6 bases, with 5 bases separating them. As DNA, the CDR3 is TGTGCCATCAGTGAGTCGTCCGCTGAAGCTTTCTTT. Translation: CAISESSAEAFF.

The chain is built from TRBV6-2 or TRBV6-3 and TRBJ1-5; 9 nucleotides line up with TRBD1. V gave up 8 bases and J gave up 5 bases; unmatched junction bases: 19. Germline values: CDR1 MNHEY, CDR2 SVGEGT. The CDR3 has 18 residues. The CDR3 reads CASSLRRTGVRSDQPQHF. As DNA, the CDR3 is TGTGCCAGCTCCCTGCGGAGGACAGGGGTAAGGAGCGATCAGCCCCAGCATTTT.

V usage is TRBV13 and J usage is TRBJ2-6, with D tentatively TRBD1 (6 bases). The germline V and J ends were trimmed by 5 bases and 0 bases, with 11 bases remaining between them. The CDR3 consists of 16 residues. CDR1 PRHDT and CDR2 FYEKMQ come from the germline V gene (reference sequence). The CDR3, as DNA: TGTGCCAGCAGCAATAACAGGGCCTCTGGGGCCAACGTCCTGACTTTC. Encoded protein: CASSNNRASGANVLTF. Drawing the rest from reference TRBV13 and TRBJ2-6, the complete variable domain is AAGVIQSPRHLIKEKRETATLKCYPIPRHDTVYWYQQGPGQDPQFLISFYEKMQSDKGSIPDRFSAQQFSDYHSELNMSSLELGDSALYFCASSNNRASGANVLTFGAGSRLTVL.

This clonotype was counted a few times. The genes are TRBV5-1 and TRBJ2-6; TRBD1 aligns across 7 bases. Per germline, CDR1 SGHRS and CDR2 YFSETQ. There are 15 residues in the CDR3. Losses at the gene ends were 7 bases for V and 0 bases for J; bases not matched to a gene: 4. CDR3 sequence (DNA): TGCGCCAGCCAAGGGGGCAACTCTGGGGCCAACGTCCTGACTTTC. Protein product: CASQGGNSGANVLTF.

This chain uses TRBV6-6 with TRBJ2-1; the D is unclear. Trimming pared 2 bases from V and 5 bases from J, leaving 4 bases between. The CDR3 runs to 12 residues. The germline V gene encodes CDR1 MNHNY and CDR2 SVGAGI (reference sequence). The chain's CDR3 is CASSYQDNEQFF. The CDR3 region has the DNA TGTGCCAGCAGTTACCAAGACAATGAGCAGTTCTTC.

V is TRBV6-6 and J is TRBJ1-5; no clear D gene. Trimming shortened V by 0 bases and J by 0 bases, and 6 bases separated the two germline ends. The germline gives CDR1 MNHNY, CDR2 SVGAGI (reference sequence). CDR3 length: 15 residues. CDR3 DNA: TGTGCCAGCAGTTACTCGCCGGATAGCAATCAGCCCCAGCATTTT. Protein product: CASSYSPDSNQPQHF.

This clonotype was seen once. The chain joins TRBV20-1 to TRBJ2-7; 12 bases fit TRBD2. J gave up 7 bases and V 6 bases, and 7 bases lay outside the gene matches. Looked up from germline, CDR1 is DFQATT and CDR2 is SNEGSKA (reference sequence). This CDR3 is 13 amino acids long. The CDR3 DNA sequence: TGCAGTGCCATGACTAGCGGGAGTAGTGAGCAGTACTTC. Translating it yields CSAMTSGSSEQYF.

This clonotype has more than one count but fewer than ten. The V call is TRBV5-6, the J call TRBJ2-3; D not certain. Germline V gene lookup returns CDR1 SGHDT and CDR2 YYEEEE. V was trimmed by 4 bases and J by 2 bases, leaving 14 bases between them. The CDR3 is 15 residues long. CDR3 amino acids: CASSPGSYLTDTQYF. CDR3 DNA: TGTGCCAGCAGCCCCGGATCCTATCTCACAGATACGCAGTATTTT. Full variable domain (missing parts from reference TRBV5-6 and TRBJ2-3): DAGVTQSPTHLIKTRGQQVTLRCSPKSGHDTVSWYQQALGQGPQFIFQYYEEEERQRGNFPDRFSGHQFPNYSSELNVNALLLGDSALYLCASSPGSYLTDTQYFGPGTRLTVL.

This clonotype was recorded at least ten times. This chain links TRBV4-1 with TRBJ2-5; 12 bases are shared with TRBD2. The CDR3 is made up of 16 amino acids. V dropped 4 bases and J dropped 5; count of bases not matched to a gene: 8. Germline lookup yields CDR1 MGHRA and CDR2 YSYEKL. CDR3 in DNA: TGCGCCAGCAGCCTCTGGACTAGCGGGATCGGGGAGACCCAGTACTTC. Translation gives CASSLWTSGIGETQYF.

This clonotype was detected ten times or more. This chain connects TRBV20-1 to TRBJ1-2; TRBD1 aligns across 8 bases. The CDR3 spans 12 residues. After removal of 6 bases from V and 5 bases from J, the junction contained 5 bases not matched to a gene. Germline lookup yields CDR1 DFQATT and CDR2 SNEGSKA (reference sequence). The CDR3 reads CSALDRVYGYTF. The CDR3 nucleotides read TGCAGTGCCCTGGACAGGGTGTATGGCTACACCTTC.

The V and J genes are TRBV29-1 and TRBJ2-7; possibly TRBD2 for D (5 bases). The CDR3 has 14 amino acids. Deletions cut 4 bases from V and 6 bases from J, with 19 bases between. The V gene's germline CDR1 is SQVTM and CDR2 ANQGSEA. CDR3 DNA: TGCAGCGTTGGTAGGGCCTCGACTACGTCCGAGCAGTACTTC. Protein: CSVGRASTTSEQYF.

J is TRBJ2-5 and V is TRBV5-4, with D hard to call. Trimming left V 0 bases short and J 4 bases short, with 13 bases between. CDR1 SGHNT and CDR2 YYREEE come from the germline V gene (reference sequence). This CDR3 comprises 15 residues. In DNA form, the CDR3 reads TGTGCCAGCAGCTTGGCCTCACGAGGACGAGAGACCCAGTACTTC. Protein product: CASSLASRGRETQYF.

This clonotype was seen many times. The chain has TRBV3-1 and TRBJ2-5; 7 nucleotides agree with TRBD2. CDR1 and CDR2 from the germline V gene are LGHDT and YNNKEL (reference sequence). With V trimmed by 4 bases and J by 4 bases, 6 bases remained unmatched. CDR3 length: 14 amino acids. The CDR3 protein is CASSRFGGGETQYF. The DNA of the CDR3 is TGTGCCAGCAGCCGCTTCGGCGGGGGAGAGACCCAGTACTTC.

The rearrangement joins TRBV29-1 to TRBJ2-1; a possible D gene is TRBD1 (7 bases). The V gene lost 5 bases and the J gene lost 0 bases, with 14 bases spanning the gap. The germline V gene has CDR1 SQVTM and CDR2 ANQGSEA. This CDR3 has 15 residues. The CDR3 reads CSVPRGASSYNEQFF. DNA for the CDR3: TGCAGCGTTCCCAGGGGGGCGAGCTCCTACAATGAGCAGTTCTTC.

This clonotype has more than one count but fewer than ten. This chain uses TRBV20-1 with TRBJ1-2; D might be TRBD1 (6 bases). The V end lost 1 base, the J end lost 3 bases, and 15 bases lay between the germline ends. This CDR3 is built from 15 residues. Looked up from germline, CDR1 is DFQATT and CDR2 is SNEGSKA (reference sequence). The CDR3 here is CSARVGQGSYYGYTF. CDR3 nucleotides: TGCAGTGCTAGAGTAGGTCAGGGGAGTTACTATGGCTACACCTTC.

The chain carries TRBV11-2 and TRBJ2-2; unclear D gene. This CDR3 comprises 13 residues. With 7 bases removed from V and 6 bases from J, the gap between germline ends came to 12 bases. The germline V gene has CDR1 SGHAT and CDR2 FQNNGV. Here the CDR3 reads CASTYRQAGELFF. The CDR3 region has the DNA TGTGCCAGCACCTATCGACAAGCCGGGGAGCTGTTTTTT.